A single count supports the clone carrying this T cell receptor beta chain. Germline and junction disagree at one end, which may indicate a read error. The data were taken from a study of tumor-infiltrating lymphocytes in primary liver carcinoma. CDR1 SGHAT and CDR2 FQNNGV come from the germline V gene. This CDR3 comprises 11 residues. The input was about 500 ng total RNA; TCR beta cDNA was made from it with a constant-region primer. Modified slightly, ARM-PCR produced TCR beta libraries over three nested multiplex PCR rounds. The two initial PCR rounds, roughly 11 cycles each, used TRBV1-TRBV30 forward and C-beta reverse primers. TCRdb analysed the multiplex PCR reads with MiXCR anew, one entry per CDR3 protein. The repertoire consists of about 200,000 distinct CDR3 sequences, with about 61% occurring once and the leading ten covering around 7.1%. The researchers obtained blood RNA from unsorted whole blood and also extracted germline DNA.

The clonotype originates from an older woman with primary liver carcinoma and hepatitis B virus infection. The J gene is TRBJ2-7, the V gene TRBV11-2, with D uncertain. Sequencing was carried out using peripheral blood. Written as DNA, the CDR3 is TGTGCCAGCAGCTTAGCAGACCAGCACTACTTC. Its translation is CASSLADQHYF.